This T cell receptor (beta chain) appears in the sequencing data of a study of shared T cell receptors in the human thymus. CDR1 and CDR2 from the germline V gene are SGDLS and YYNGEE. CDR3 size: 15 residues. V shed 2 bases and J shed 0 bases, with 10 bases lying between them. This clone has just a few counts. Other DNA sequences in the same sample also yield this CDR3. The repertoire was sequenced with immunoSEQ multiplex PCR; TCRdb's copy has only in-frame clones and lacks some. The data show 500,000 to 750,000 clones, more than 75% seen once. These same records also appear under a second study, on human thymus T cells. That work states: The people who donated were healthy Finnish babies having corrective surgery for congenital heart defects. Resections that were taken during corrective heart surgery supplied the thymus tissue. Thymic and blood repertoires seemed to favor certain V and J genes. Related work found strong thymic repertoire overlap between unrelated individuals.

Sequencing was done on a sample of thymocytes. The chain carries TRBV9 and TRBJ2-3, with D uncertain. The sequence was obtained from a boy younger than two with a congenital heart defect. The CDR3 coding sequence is TGTGCCAGCAGCGTTGGCTCCGCTAGCACAGATACGCAGTATTTT. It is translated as CASSVGSASTDTQYF.